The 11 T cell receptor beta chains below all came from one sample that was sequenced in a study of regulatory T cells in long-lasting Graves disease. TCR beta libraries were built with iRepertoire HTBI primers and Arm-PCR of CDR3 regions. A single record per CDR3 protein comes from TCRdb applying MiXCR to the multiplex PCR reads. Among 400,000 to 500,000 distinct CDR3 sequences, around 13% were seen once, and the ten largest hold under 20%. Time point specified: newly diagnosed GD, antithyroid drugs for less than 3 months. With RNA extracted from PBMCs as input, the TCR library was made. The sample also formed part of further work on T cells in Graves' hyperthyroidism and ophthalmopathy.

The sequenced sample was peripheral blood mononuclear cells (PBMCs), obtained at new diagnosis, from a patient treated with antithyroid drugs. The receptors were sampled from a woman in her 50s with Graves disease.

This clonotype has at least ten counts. DNA of the CDR3: TGTGCCAGCAGTGACAACCAGGGTTCCTACGAGCAGTACTTC. It translates to CASSDNQGSYEQYF. The rearrangement joins TRBV2 to TRBJ2-7, with TRBD1 as a possible D gene (5 bases). Trimming took 3 bases from V and 1 from J, leaving 10 bases between them. The CDR3 runs to 14 residues. The germline CDR1 and CDR2 sequences are SNHLY and FYNNEI.

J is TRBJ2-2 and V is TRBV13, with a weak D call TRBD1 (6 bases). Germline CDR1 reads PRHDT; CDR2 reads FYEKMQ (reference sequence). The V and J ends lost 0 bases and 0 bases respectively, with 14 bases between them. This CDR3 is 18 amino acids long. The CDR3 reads CASSLGQGPRANTGELFF. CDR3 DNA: TGTGCCAGCAGCTTAGGACAGGGCCCACGTGCGAACACCGGGGAGCTGTTTTTT.

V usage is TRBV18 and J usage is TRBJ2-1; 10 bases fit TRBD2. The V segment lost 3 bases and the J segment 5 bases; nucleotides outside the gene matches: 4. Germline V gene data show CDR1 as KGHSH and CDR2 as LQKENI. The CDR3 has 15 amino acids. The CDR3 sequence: CASSPPSGRHNEQFF. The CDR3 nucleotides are TGTGCCAGCTCACCTCCTAGCGGGAGACACAATGAGCAGTTCTTC.

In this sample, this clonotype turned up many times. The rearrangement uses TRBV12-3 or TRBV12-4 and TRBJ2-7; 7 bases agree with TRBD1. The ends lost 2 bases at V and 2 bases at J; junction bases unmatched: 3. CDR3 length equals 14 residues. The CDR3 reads CASSLYQGAYEQYF. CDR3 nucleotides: TGTGCCAGCAGTTTATATCAGGGGGCCTACGAGCAGTACTTC.

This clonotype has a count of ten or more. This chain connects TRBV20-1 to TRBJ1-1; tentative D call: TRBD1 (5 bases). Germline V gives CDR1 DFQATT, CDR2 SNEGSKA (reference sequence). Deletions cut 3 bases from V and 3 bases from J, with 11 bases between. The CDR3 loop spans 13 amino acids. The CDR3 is CSARGTGDTEAFF. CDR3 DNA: TGCAGTGCTAGGGGCACAGGTGACACTGAAGCTTTCTTT.

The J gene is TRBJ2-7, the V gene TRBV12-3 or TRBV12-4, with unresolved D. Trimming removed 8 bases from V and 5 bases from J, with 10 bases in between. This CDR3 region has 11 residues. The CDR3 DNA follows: TGTGCCAGCGCCGGCTTCCACGAGCAGTACTTC. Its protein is CASAGFHEQYF.

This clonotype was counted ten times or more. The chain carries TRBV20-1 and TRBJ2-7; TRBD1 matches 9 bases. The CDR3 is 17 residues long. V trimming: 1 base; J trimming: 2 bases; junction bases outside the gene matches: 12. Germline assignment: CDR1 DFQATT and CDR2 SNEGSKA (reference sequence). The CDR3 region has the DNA TGCAGTGCTAGAGCCGGGACAGGGTTTTACCCCACCTACGAGCAGTACTTC. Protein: CSARAGTGFYPTYEQYF.

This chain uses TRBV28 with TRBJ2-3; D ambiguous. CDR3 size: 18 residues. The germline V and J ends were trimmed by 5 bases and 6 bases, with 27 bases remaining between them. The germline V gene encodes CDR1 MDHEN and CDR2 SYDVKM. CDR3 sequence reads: CASSTFAGMVSFLDTQYF. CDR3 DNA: TGTGCCAGCAGTACTTTCGCTGGTATGGTGTCATTTTTGGATACGCAGTATTTT.

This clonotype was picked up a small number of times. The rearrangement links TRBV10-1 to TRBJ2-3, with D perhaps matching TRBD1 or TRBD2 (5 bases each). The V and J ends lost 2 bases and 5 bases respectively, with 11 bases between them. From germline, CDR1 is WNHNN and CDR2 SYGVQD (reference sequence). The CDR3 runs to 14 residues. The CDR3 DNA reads TGCGCCAGCAGTGAGAGCGAGGGGATAGATACGCAGTATTTT. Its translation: CASSESEGIDTQYF.

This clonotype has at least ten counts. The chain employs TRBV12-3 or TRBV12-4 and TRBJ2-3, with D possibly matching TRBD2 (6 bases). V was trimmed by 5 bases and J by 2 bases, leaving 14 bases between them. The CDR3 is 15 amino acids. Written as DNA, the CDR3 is TGTGCCAGCAGTCCACCGGGACTTTACACAGATACGCAGTATTTT. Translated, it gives CASSPPGLYTDTQYF.

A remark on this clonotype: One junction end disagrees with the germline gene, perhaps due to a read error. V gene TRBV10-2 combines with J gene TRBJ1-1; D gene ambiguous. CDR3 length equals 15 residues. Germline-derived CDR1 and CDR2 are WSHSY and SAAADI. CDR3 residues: CAGSEPSRSGTEAFF. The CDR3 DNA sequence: TGCGCCGGCAGTGAGCCCTCCCGATCGGGCACTGAAGCTTTCTTT.